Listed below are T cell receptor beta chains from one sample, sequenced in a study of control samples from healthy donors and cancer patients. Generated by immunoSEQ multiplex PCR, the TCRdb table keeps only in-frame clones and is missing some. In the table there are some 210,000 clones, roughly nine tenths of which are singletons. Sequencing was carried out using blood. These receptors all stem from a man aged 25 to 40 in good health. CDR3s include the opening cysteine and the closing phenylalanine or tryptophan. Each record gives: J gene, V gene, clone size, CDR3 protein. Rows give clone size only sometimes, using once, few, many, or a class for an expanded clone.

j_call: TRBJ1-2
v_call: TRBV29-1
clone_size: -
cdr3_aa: CSVDGLSYGYTF

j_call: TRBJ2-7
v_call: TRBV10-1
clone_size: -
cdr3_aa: CASSSSEGGEQYF

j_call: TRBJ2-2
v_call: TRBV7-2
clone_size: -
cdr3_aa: CASSSGGLNTGELFF

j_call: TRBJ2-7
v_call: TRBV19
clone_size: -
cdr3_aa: CASSSIAGGLHEQYF

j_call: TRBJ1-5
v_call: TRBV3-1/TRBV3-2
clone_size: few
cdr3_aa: CASSQDGRSNQPQHF

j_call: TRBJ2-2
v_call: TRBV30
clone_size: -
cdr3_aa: CAWRGGVATGELFF

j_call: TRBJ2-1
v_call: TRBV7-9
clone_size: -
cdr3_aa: CASSSQGGAYNEQFF

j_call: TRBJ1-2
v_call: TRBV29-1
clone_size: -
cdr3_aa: CSVDHQDRGYTF

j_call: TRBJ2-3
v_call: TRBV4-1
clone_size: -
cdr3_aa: CASSQGVSGDTQYF

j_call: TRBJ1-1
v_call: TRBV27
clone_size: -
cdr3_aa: CASSWGDRFTEAFF

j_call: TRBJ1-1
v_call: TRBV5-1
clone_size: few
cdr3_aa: CASSLGDRGFGEAFF

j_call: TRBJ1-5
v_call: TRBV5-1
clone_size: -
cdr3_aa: CASSAGTGVNQPQHF

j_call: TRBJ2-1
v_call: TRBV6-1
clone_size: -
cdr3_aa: CASSGPPGQSFSYNEQFF

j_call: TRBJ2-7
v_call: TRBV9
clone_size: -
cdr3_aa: CASSVGRDSYEQYF

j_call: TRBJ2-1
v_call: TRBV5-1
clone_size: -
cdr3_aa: CASSSGSPTDEQFF

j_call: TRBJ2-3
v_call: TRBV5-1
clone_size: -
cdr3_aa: CASSWGLAGDTDTQYF

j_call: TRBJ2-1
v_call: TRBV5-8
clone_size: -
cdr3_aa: CASSSGTVSSYNEQFF

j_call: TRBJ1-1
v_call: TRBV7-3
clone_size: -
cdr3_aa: CASVEGARNTEAFF

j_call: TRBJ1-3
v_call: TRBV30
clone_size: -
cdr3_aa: CAWGEGPGNTIYF

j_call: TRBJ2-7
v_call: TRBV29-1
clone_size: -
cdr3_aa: CSVEYNGDEQYF

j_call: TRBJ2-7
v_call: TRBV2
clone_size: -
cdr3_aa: CASSVVEQYF

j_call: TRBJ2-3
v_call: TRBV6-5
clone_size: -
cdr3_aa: CASRRVDTDTQYF

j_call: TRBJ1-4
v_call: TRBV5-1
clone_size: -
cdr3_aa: CASSAPETGGKLFF

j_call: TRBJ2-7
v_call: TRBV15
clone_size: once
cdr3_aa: CATSRDRGSYEQYF

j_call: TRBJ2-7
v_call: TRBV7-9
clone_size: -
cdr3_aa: CASKTDSSYEQYF

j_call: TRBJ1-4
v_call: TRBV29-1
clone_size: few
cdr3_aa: CSAQRVEEKLFF

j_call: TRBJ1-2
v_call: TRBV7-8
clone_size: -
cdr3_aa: CASSPRDRGLSNYGYTF

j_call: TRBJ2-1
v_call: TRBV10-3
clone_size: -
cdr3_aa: CAISESIFGTSVYNEQFF

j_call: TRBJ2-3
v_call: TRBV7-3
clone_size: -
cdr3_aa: CASSKSGTRGDTQYF

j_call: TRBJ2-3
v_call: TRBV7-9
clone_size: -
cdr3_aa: CASSLVKGSDTQYF

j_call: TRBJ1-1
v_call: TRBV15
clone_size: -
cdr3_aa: CATSRVKVQGTWDTGAFF

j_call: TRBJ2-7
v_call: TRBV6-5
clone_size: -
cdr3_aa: CASISISGGSYEQYF

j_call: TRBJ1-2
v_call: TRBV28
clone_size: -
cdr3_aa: CASSFGTGRYGYTF

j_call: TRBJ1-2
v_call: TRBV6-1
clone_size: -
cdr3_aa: CASSDIPEGYGYTF

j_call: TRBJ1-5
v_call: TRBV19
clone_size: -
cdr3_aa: CASSIEVDQPQHF

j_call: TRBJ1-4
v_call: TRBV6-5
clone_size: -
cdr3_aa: CASSYSLQPPGEKLFF

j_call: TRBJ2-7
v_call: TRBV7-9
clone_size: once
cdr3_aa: CASSNSRFYEQYF

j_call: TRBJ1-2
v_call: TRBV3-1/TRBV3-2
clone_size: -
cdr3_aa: CASSQENSAGGYTF

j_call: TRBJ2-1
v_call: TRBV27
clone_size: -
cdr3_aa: CASRNAGSYNEQFF

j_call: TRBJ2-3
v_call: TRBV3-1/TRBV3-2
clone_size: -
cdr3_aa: CASSLWQRGGADTQYF

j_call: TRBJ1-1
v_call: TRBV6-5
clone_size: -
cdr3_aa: CASSFRGGGTEAFF

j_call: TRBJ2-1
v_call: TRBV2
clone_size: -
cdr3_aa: CASRRQGPVDNEQFF

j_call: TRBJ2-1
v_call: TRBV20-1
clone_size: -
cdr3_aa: CSASVGQRSYNEQFF

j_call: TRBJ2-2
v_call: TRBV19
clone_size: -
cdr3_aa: CASTDGKRTSSPGELFF

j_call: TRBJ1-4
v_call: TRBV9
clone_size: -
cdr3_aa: CASSVQPGTGKEKLFF

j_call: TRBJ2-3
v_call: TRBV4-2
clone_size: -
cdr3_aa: CASSQERGGGDTQYF

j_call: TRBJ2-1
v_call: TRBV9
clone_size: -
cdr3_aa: CASSALGSNNEQFF